This TCR beta chain was sequenced for a study of T cells after yellow fever vaccination. UMIs and a universal primer site were added when TCR cDNA was made by 5'RACE template switching. From the 5' RACE reads, TCRdb called clonotypes with MiXCR, one entry per CDR3 protein. The sample includes 95,000 to 150,000 distinct CDR3 sequences, roughly 6.7% seen only once; the top ten take nearly 2.5%. This clonotype was counted ten times or more. The clonotype originates from a young man who received the YFV17D yellow fever vaccine. The sequencing here drew on CD4+ T cells sorted from PBMCs, taken less than 11 days after the first yellow fever vaccination.

CDR3 residues: CASCSRSWGTQYF. DNA for the CDR3: TGTGCCAGCTGTTCGAGGTCTTGGGGGACCCAGTACTTC. This chain links TRBV28 with TRBJ2-5; D call uncertain. V lost 8 bases to trimming and J lost 7 bases, with 17 bases between them. Germline CDR1 and CDR2: MDHEN and SYDVKM. The CDR3 extends over 13 amino acids.